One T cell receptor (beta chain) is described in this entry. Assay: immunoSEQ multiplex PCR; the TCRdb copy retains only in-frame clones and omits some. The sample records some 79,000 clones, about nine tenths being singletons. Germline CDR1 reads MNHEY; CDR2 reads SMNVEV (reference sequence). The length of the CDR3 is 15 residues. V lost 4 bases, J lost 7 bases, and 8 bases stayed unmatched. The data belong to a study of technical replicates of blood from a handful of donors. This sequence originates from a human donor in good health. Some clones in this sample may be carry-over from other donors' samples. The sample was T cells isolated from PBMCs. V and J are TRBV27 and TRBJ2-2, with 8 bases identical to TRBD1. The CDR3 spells CASSWGQVAGGELFF. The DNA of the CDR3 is TGTGCCAGCAGTTGGGGACAGGTGGCCGGCGGGGAGCTGTTTTTT.